These 4 T cell receptor beta chains originate from one sample sequenced in a study of blood T cell repertoires in COVID-19. Sequenced by immunoSEQ multiplex PCR; TCRdb stores in-frame clones only, minus some. The data hold roughly 53,000 clones, with around 86% observed a single time. What was sequenced was peripheral blood. The origin of the receptors is a man of 80 years or more with acute or convalescent COVID-19.

This chain uses TRBV5-1 with TRBJ2-3; D not certain. Trimming removed 4 bases at V and 5 bases at J, with 14 bases between. Looked up from germline, CDR1 is SGHRS and CDR2 is YFSETQ. The CDR3 covers 14 residues. The CDR3 DNA follows: TGCGCCAGCAGCGTAGCTTCTCTGAGAGATACGCAGTATTTT. It encodes CASSVASLRDTQYF.

The genes are TRBV19 and TRBJ2-5, with 8 bases fitting TRBD2. Germline-derived CDR1 and CDR2 are LNHDA and SQIVND (reference sequence). The CDR3 is 18 amino acids. V dropped 7 bases and J dropped 2; count of bases not matched to a gene: 18. The CDR3 sequence: CASMDGVSGGPNQETQYF. CDR3 DNA: TGTGCCAGTATGGATGGGGTAAGCGGGGGCCCTAATCAAGAGACCCAGTACTTC. Combining the CDR3 with reference TRBV19 and TRBJ2-5 gives the whole variable domain DGGITQSPKYLFRKEGQNVTLSCEQNLNHDAMYWYRQDPGQGLRLIYYSQIVNDFQKGDIAEGYSVSREKKESFPLTVTSAQKNPTAFYLCASMDGVSGGPNQETQYFGPGTRLLVL.

The chain employs TRBV5-1 and TRBJ2-6; a weak D match, TRBD2 (6 bases). The CDR3 length is 15 residues. Germline V CDR1 and CDR2: SGHRS, YFSETQ. Trimming took 4 bases from V and 1 from J, leaving 9 bases between them. The CDR3 loop reads CASSPGGSGANVLTF. The CDR3 DNA follows: TGCGCCAGCAGCCCTGGAGGGTCTGGGGCCAACGTCCTGACTTTC.

On this clone itself: Other DNA sequences in this specimen translate into the identical CDR3. The chain links TRBV4-3 to TRBJ1-5, with D unclear. The ends were cut back, 1 base at V and 2 bases at J, with 6 bases in the middle. CDR3 length: 14 residues. CDR1 is LGHNA, CDR2 YSLEER, per germline. The CDR3, as DNA: TGCGCCAGCAGCCAAGGCCAGGGCAATCAGCCCCAGCATTTT. Translated, it gives CASSQGQGNQPQHF.